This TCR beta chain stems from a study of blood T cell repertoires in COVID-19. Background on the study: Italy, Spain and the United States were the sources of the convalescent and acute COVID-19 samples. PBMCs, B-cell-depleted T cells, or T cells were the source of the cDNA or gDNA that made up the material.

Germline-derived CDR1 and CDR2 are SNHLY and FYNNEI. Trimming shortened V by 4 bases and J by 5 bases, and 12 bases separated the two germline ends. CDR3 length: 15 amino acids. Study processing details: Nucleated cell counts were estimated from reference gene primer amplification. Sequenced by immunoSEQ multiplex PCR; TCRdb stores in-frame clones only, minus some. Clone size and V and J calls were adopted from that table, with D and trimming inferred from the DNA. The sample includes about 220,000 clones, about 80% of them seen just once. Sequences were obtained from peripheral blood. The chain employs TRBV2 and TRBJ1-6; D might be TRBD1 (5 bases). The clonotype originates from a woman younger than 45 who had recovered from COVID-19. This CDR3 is CASSVGGGNNSPLHF. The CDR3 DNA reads TGTGCCAGCAGTGTGGGGGGGGGTAATAATTCACCCCTCCACTTT. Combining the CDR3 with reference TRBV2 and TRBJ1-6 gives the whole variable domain EPEVTQTPSHQVTQMGQEVILRCVPISNHLYFYWYRQILGQKVEFLVSFYNNEISEKSEIFDDQFSVERPDGSNFTLKIRSTKLEDSAMYFCASSVGGGNNSPLHFGNGTRLTVT.